This entry describes one TCR beta chain. Antigen: not known. The junction does not match germline at one end; this may be a read error. This specimen belongs to a study of response to subunit inactivated influenza vaccine. The CDR3 loop spans 15 amino acids. In germline, CDR1 is SSHAT, CDR2 FNYEAQ (reference sequence). Regarding the study as a whole: Only a handful of new T cells, the authors suggested, are recruited with each seasonal influenza vaccination.

TCRdb re-called the RT-PCR reads with MiXCR, one entry per CDR3 protein. The table shows about 300,000 distinct CDR3 sequences, with 22% occurring only once. The V and J genes are TRBV7-7 and TRBJ2-1; 10 bases are a match to TRBD2. The sequence came from a man between 50 and 69 years old who received an inactivated influenza vaccine. The sequencing used PBMCs from blood, collected less than 22 months after vaccination. In nucleotides, the CDR3 is TGTGCTAGCAGCCCATTAGCGGGGGGAGACAATGAGCAGTTCTTC. The encoded protein is CASSPLAGGDNEQFF.